This is a list of T cell receptor beta chains from one sample in a study of blood T cell repertoires in COVID-19. TCRdb's table, derived via immunoSEQ multiplex PCR, lists solely in-frame clones and lacks some. This table holds roughly 120,000 clones, more than 70% found once. The source material was peripheral blood. Source of these receptors: a man aged 55-75 years with acute or convalescent COVID-19. CDR3s include the opening cysteine and the closing phenylalanine or tryptophan. Each record gives: D gene, V gene, clone size, J gene, CDR3 protein, CDR3 DNA. A D gene is named only where the DNA matches it firmly. Size is omitted from some rows. Given values are once, few, many or a class for expanded clones.

D: TRBD2
V: TRBV11-2
size: .
J: TRBJ2-1
CDR3: CASSLEAGGYNEQFF
DNA: TGTGCCAGCAGCTTAGAAGCGGGAGGGTACAATGAGCAGTTCTTC

D: .
V: TRBV6-6
size: .
J: TRBJ1-3
CDR3: CASRHPRIGNTIYF
DNA: TGTGCCAGCAGGCATCCGAGGATCGGAAACACCATATATTTT

D: .
V: TRBV2
size: .
J: TRBJ2-7
CDR3: CASSVLRESGEQYF
DNA: TGTGCCAGCAGTGTTCTCCGGGAGTCAGGCGAGCAGTACTTC

D: TRBD2
V: TRBV7-8
size: .
J: TRBJ2-7
CDR3: CASSRTSGAYEQYF
DNA: TGTGCCAGCAGCCGGACTAGCGGGGCATACGAGCAGTACTTC

D: .
V: TRBV6-4
size: .
J: TRBJ1-1
CDR3: CASSVQMNTEAFF
DNA: TGTGCCAGCAGTGTCCAAATGAACACTGAAGCTTTCTTT

D: .
V: TRBV14
size: .
J: TRBJ2-7
CDR3: CASSQVGLEQYF
DNA: TGTGCCAGCAGCCAAGTCGGACTTGAGCAGTACTTC

D: .
V: TRBV7-3
size: .
J: TRBJ2-3
CDR3: CASSLSGTDTQYF
DNA: TGTGCCAGCAGCCTAAGCGGCACAGATACGCAGTATTTT

D: TRBD1
V: TRBV27
size: .
J: TRBJ1-5
CDR3: CASSLLGQGGQPQHF
DNA: TGTGCCAGCAGTTTGTTGGGACAGGGGGGTCAGCCCCAGCATTTT

D: TRBD2
V: TRBV18
size: .
J: TRBJ2-7
CDR3: CASSPLGTSAYEQYF
DNA: TGTGCCAGCTCACCACTGGGGACTAGCGCCTACGAGCAGTACTTC

D: .
V: TRBV7-2
size: .
J: TRBJ2-1
CDR3: CASSLQVRAANEQFF
DNA: TGTGCCAGCAGCTTACAGGTTCGAGCCGCCAATGAGCAGTTCTTC

D: .
V: TRBV6-6
size: .
J: TRBJ2-7
CDR3: CASRGGAYEQYF
DNA: TGTGCGAGCCGAGGGGGGGCCTACGAGCAGTACTTC

D: .
V: TRBV9
size: once
J: TRBJ2-6
CDR3: CASSVAPGAGANVLTF
DNA: TGTGCCAGCAGCGTAGCTCCAGGGGCTGGGGCCAACGTCCTGACTTTC

D: .
V: TRBV19
size: .
J: TRBJ1-5
CDR3: CASSRDYNQPQHF
DNA: TGTGCCAGTAGTCGGGATTACAATCAGCCCCAGCATTTT

D: TRBD1
V: TRBV7-9
size: .
J: TRBJ1-5
CDR3: CASTLGAGGDQPQHF
DNA: TGTGCCAGCACCCTAGGGGCAGGGGGAGATCAGCCCCAGCATTTT

D: .
V: TRBV9
size: .
J: TRBJ2-5
CDR3: CASSVSTGHQETQYF
DNA: TGTGCCAGCAGCGTTAGTACAGGACACCAAGAGACCCAGTACTTC

D: TRBD2
V: TRBV7-2
size: .
J: TRBJ2-7
CDR3: CASSPAAGASYEQYF
DNA: TGTGCCAGCAGCCCGGCGGCGGGAGCCTCCTACGAGCAGTACTTC

D: TRBD2
V: TRBV5-1
size: .
J: TRBJ2-1
CDR3: CASSLSELAGFNEQFF
DNA: TGCGCCAGCAGCTTGAGCGAGCTAGCGGGATTCAATGAGCAGTTCTTC

D: .
V: TRBV9
size: .
J: TRBJ2-3
CDR3: CASSAPSSDTQYF
DNA: TGTGCCAGCAGCGCCCCCAGTTCTGATACGCAGTATTTT

D: TRBD2
V: TRBV10-3
size: few
J: TRBJ2-3
CDR3: CAISPGLAVSDTQYF
DNA: TGTGCCATCAGCCCGGGACTAGCGGTCTCAGATACGCAGTATTTT

D: TRBD1
V: TRBV19
size: .
J: TRBJ1-6
CDR3: CASRDRGNSPLHF
DNA: TGTGCCAGCCGGGACAGGGGGAATTCACCCCTCCACTTT

D: .
V: TRBV5-1
size: .
J: TRBJ2-7
CDR3: CASSSGLKYEQYF
DNA: TGCGCCAGCAGCTCGGGACTGAAGTACGAGCAGTACTTC

D: TRBD1
V: TRBV27
size: .
J: TRBJ2-5
CDR3: CASSPIRTGFPQETQYF
DNA: TGTGCCAGCAGTCCAATCCGGACAGGGTTTCCACAAGAGACCCAGTACTTC

D: .
V: TRBV7-2
size: once
J: TRBJ2-2
CDR3: CASSLRRGTTGELFF
DNA: TGTGCCAGCAGCTTGAGGCGGGGCACCACCGGGGAGCTGTTTTTT

D: TRBD2
V: TRBV11-2
size: .
J: TRBJ2-1
CDR3: CASSLAPPGLPYNEQFF
DNA: TGTGCCAGCAGCTTAGCACCCCCGGGACTACCGTACAATGAGCAGTTCTTC

D: .
V: TRBV3-1/TRBV3-2
size: .
J: TRBJ2-5
CDR3: CASSPSAAEETQYF
DNA: TGTGCCAGCAGCCCCTCAGCGGCGGAAGAGACCCAGTACTTC

D: TRBD1
V: TRBV5-6
size: .
J: TRBJ2-7
CDR3: CASSWPGQGAEQYF
DNA: TGTGCCAGCAGCTGGCCGGGACAGGGGGCCGAGCAGTACTTC

D: TRBD2
V: TRBV5-6
size: .
J: TRBJ2-1
CDR3: CASSLGGRGVNEQFF
DNA: TGTGCCAGCAGCTTGGGTGGGAGGGGTGTCAATGAGCAGTTCTTC

D: TRBD2
V: TRBV24-1
size: .
J: TRBJ2-1
CDR3: CATSEARRRGNEQFF
DNA: TGTGCCACCAGTGAAGCCAGACGGCGGGGGAATGAGCAGTTCTTC

D: .
V: TRBV11-1
size: .
J: TRBJ2-1
CDR3: CASSFLGGSYNEQFF
DNA: TGTGCCAGCAGCTTTTTAGGGGGCTCCTACAATGAGCAGTTCTTC

D: .
V: TRBV28
size: few
J: TRBJ2-5
CDR3: CASSSQGLETQYF
DNA: TGTGCCAGCAGTTCACAGGGTCTGGAGACCCAGTACTTC

D: TRBD2
V: TRBV11-2
size: .
J: TRBJ2-5
CDR3: CASSRSRVAGGETQYF
DNA: TGTGCCAGCAGCCGATCCCGAGTAGCGGGAGGAGAGACCCAGTACTTC

D: TRBD2
V: TRBV11-2
size: .
J: TRBJ2-1
CDR3: CASSLVASGRANEQFF
DNA: TGTGCCAGCAGCTTAGTGGCGAGCGGGAGGGCGAATGAGCAGTTCTTC